This entry features one TCR beta chain sequence. CDR3 length: 14 amino acids. Per the germline V gene, CDR1 is SGDLS and CDR2 is YYNGEE. Trimming took 0 bases from V and 0 from J, leaving 6 bases between them. This specimen comes from a study of blood T cell repertoires in COVID-19. Some clones are missing from TCRdb's copy, which holds only in-frame ones; the method was immunoSEQ multiplex PCR. The table shows tens of thousands of clones, with 80% occurring only once. The sequence was obtained from a woman in her 70s with acute or convalescent COVID-19. Sequences were obtained from peripheral blood. The V call is TRBV9, the J call TRBJ1-1, with D hard to call. The CDR3 region has the DNA TGTGCCAGCAGCGTAGGAGTCATGAACACTGAAGCTTTCTTT. It encodes CASSVGVMNTEAFF.